Below are 21 T cell receptor beta chains sequenced from a single sample in a study of cytomegalovirus exposure and HLA in healthy donors. Use of 60 Vbeta and 13 Jbeta primers characterized the PCR. Profiling relied on immunoSEQ multiplex PCR, and the TCRdb table lists in-frame clones only, not all of them. The sample lists 55,000 to 80,000 clones, about 66% occurring once. Sequencing was performed on PBMCs. Source of these receptors: a man in his forties in good health and CMV-seropositive.

This clone was observed a few times. This chain links TRBV5-6 with TRBJ1-4; tentatively, D is TRBD1 (6 bases). The CDR3 sequence is 14 residues long. Per germline, CDR1 SGHDT and CDR2 YYEEEE. V lost 1 base to trimming and J lost 10 bases, with 14 bases between them. For the CDR3, the DNA is TGTGCCAGCAGCTTGTTCGACGGACAGCCAAAACTGTTTTTT. It specifies CASSLFDGQPKLFF.

The chain combines TRBV5-4 with TRBJ2-1; the D gene is possibly TRBD1 (6 bases). Trimming stripped 7 bases from V and 4 bases from J, with 12 bases between. The CDR3 sequence is 13 residues long. Germline CDR1 SGHNT, CDR2 YYREEE (reference sequence). The CDR3 reads CASVGDNYNEQFF. CDR3 sequence (DNA): TGTGCCAGCGTTGGGGACAATTACAATGAGCAGTTCTTC.

This clone was found a few times. The V call is TRBV5-1, the J call TRBJ1-1; D not resolved. The germline V gene has CDR1 SGHRS and CDR2 YFSETQ. The CDR3 runs 13 residues. V was pared by 2 bases and J by 3 bases, with 8 bases between. CDR3 sequence reads: CASSLGADTEAFF. The CDR3 DNA reads TGCGCCAGCAGCTTAGGAGCGGACACTGAAGCTTTCTTT.

The CDR3 sequence: CASSQTTGTYGYTF. CDR3 coding DNA: TGTGCCAGCAGTCAGACGACAGGGACCTATGGCTACACCTTC. The chain employs TRBV28 and TRBJ1-2, with 7 bases matching TRBD1. V lost 5 bases, J lost 4 bases, and 7 bases stayed unmatched. Germline V gene lookup returns CDR1 MDHEN and CDR2 SYDVKM. The CDR3 is 14 residues long.

The chain couples TRBV19 to TRBJ2-4, with D unresolved. V lost 3 bases and J 11 bases, leaving 14 bases between the germline ends. The germline CDR1 and CDR2 sequences are LNHDA and SQIVND (reference sequence). The CDR3 totals 13 residues. The CDR3 DNA reads TGTGCCAGTAGTATTAGATCCTCCTTCGTTCAGTACTTC. Its translation: CASSIRSSFVQYF.

The count of this clone is one. V usage is TRBV28 and J usage is TRBJ1-4, with D hard to call. The CDR3 has 13 residues. Germline V gene lookup returns CDR1 MDHEN and CDR2 SYDVKM. V lost 1 base to trimming and J lost 6 bases, with 6 bases between them. The CDR3 region has the DNA TGTGCCAGCAGTTTATTACTGTATGAAAAACTGTTTTTT. It translates to CASSLLLYEKLFF.

The count of this clone is one. V is TRBV30 and J is TRBJ2-3; 9 bases fit TRBD2. Germline V gene lookup returns CDR1 GTSNPN and CDR2 SVGIG (reference sequence). The length of the CDR3 is 14 residues. V lost 5 bases, J lost 1 base, and 4 bases stayed unmatched. DNA of the CDR3: TGTGCCTGGGTGGTAGCGGGGGGCACAGATACGCAGTATTTT. It codes for CAWVVAGGTDTQYF.

The rearrangement uses TRBV29-1 and TRBJ2-7; TRBD1 aligns across 7 bases. V lost 0 bases, J lost 1 base, and 6 bases stayed unmatched. CDR1 SQVTM and CDR2 ANQGSEA come from the germline V gene. This CDR3 has 15 residues. CDR3 nucleotides: TGCAGCGTTGAAGATCTACAGGGGCGGTCCTACGAGCAGTACTTC. Residues: CSVEDLQGRSYEQYF.

The rearrangement joins TRBV14 to TRBJ2-7; a possible D gene is TRBD2 (6 bases). The CDR3 runs to 14 residues. Trimming removed 4 bases from V and 3 bases from J, with 13 bases in between. CDR1 is SGHDN, CDR2 FVKESK, per germline. The CDR3 loop is CASSPTGRSYEQYF. CDR3 in DNA: TGTGCCAGCAGCCCGACGGGGAGGAGCTACGAGCAGTACTTC.

The chain joins TRBV18 to TRBJ2-5; D not certain. The CDR3 extends over 15 amino acids. CDR1 and CDR2 (germline): KGHSH, LQKENI. Trimming removed 2 bases from V and 1 base from J, with 11 bases in between. The CDR3 sequence is CASSPNLARQETQYF. CDR3 coding DNA: TGTGCCAGCTCACCAAACTTAGCCCGCCAAGAGACCCAGTACTTC.

This clone came up a few times. The CDR3 sequence: CASSYGQYYGYTF. CDR3 sequence (DNA): TGTGCCAGCAGTTACGGCCAATACTATGGCTACACCTTC. The rearrangement links TRBV6-5 to TRBJ1-2; D gene unclear. The CDR3 loop spans 13 amino acids. CDR1 and CDR2 from the germline V gene are MNHEY and SVGAGI. The germline V and J ends were trimmed by 2 bases and 3 bases, with 7 bases remaining between them.

Worth noting for this clone: This specimen includes other DNA sequences encoding the same CDR3. V usage is TRBV5-1 and J usage is TRBJ1-5; maybe TRBD1 (5 bases). In germline, CDR1 is SGHRS, CDR2 YFSETQ. V lost 0 bases and J lost 2, with 9 bases in between. The CDR3 extends over 15 amino acids. This chain's CDR3 is CASSLEGRGNQPQHF. The DNA of the CDR3 is TGCGCCAGCAGCTTGGAGGGCAGGGGCAATCAGCCCCAGCATTTT.

CDR3 nucleotides: TGTGCCAGCAGGACCACCGGGACAAATAACTATGGCTACACCTTC. Protein sequence: CASRTTGTNNYGYTF. The rearrangement uses TRBV6-5 and TRBJ1-2; D is perhaps TRBD1 (6 bases). The CDR3 loop spans 15 amino acids. Deletions cut 6 bases from V and 1 base from J, with 15 bases between. Germline V gives CDR1 MNHEY, CDR2 SVGAGI.

This clone was seen a handful of times. The chain employs TRBV7-2 and TRBJ2-5; TRBD2 might be the D (6 bases). This CDR3 has 16 residues. V was clipped by 1 base and J by 1 base, with 13 bases between them. The germline CDR1 and CDR2 sequences are SGHTA and FQGNSA. CDR3 coding DNA: TGTGCCAGCAGCTTAGGGGCGGGGCTTCTCCAAGAGACCCAGTACTTC. Translation: CASSLGAGLLQETQYF.

The rearrangement joins TRBV5-5 to TRBJ1-2; tentatively, D is TRBD1 (6 bases). V lost 1 base and J 2 bases, leaving 12 bases between the germline ends. The CDR3 consists of 15 residues. The germline V gene encodes CDR1 SGHKS and CDR2 YYEKEE (reference sequence). In nucleotides, the CDR3 is TGTGCCAGCAGCTTGTCAGGGAGGGGGAACTATGGCTACACCTTC. Its protein product is CASSLSGRGNYGYTF.

For this clone: Other DNA sequences in this sample translate to the same CDR3. The V call is TRBV30, the J call TRBJ1-6, with D perhaps TRBD1 (5 bases). The ends were cut back, 8 bases at V and 7 bases at J, with 18 bases in the middle. Looked up from germline, CDR1 is GTSNPN and CDR2 is SVGIG (reference sequence). The CDR3 is 14 amino acids. CDR3 sequence: CATQGLTINSPLHF. The CDR3 nucleotides read TGTGCCACCCAGGGCCTAACTATCAATTCACCCCTCCACTTT.

This clone occurred a few times. The chain is built from TRBV11-2 and TRBJ1-2, with 7 bases that match TRBD1. In germline, CDR1 is SGHAT, CDR2 FQNNGV. V lost 1 base, J lost 4 bases, and 6 bases stayed unmatched. The length of the CDR3 is 15 residues. The CDR3 region has the DNA TGTGCCAGCAGCTTAGGAAGAGGGGGCCCCTATGGCTACACCTTC. Translation: CASSLGRGGPYGYTF.

V and J are TRBV9 and TRBJ1-1; D possibly corresponds to TRBD1 (5 bases). This CDR3 is built from 13 residues. The V end was cut by 1 base, the J end by 7 bases, with 11 bases between. Germline CDR1 SGDLS, CDR2 YYNGEE. In DNA, the CDR3 is TGTGCCAGCAGCGTAATGACAGCTATTGAAGCTTTCTTT. This gives the protein CASSVMTAIEAFF.

This clone came up a few times. J is TRBJ1-2 and V is TRBV4-2; 10 positions match TRBD1. Germline trimming cut 1 base from V and 4 bases from J; bases unmatched to any gene: 6. The CDR3 has 16 residues. Germline V CDR1 and CDR2: LGHNA, YNFKEQ. In nucleotides, the CDR3 is TGTGCCAGCAGCCAAGGGGCAGGACAGGGGGTCTATGGCTACACCTTC. It specifies CASSQGAGQGVYGYTF.

V usage is TRBV5-4 and J usage is TRBJ1-2; 7 bases fit TRBD1. The CDR3 runs to 14 residues. The V gene's germline CDR1 is SGHNT and CDR2 YYREEE (reference sequence). With 9 bases clipped from V and 8 bases from J, the junction kept 16 bases outside the gene matches. The CDR3: CATSLTGASWGYTF. In DNA, the CDR3 is TGTGCCACTTCTTTAACAGGGGCCTCATGGGGCTACACCTTC. The whole variable domain, filled in from reference TRBV5-4 and TRBJ1-2, reads ETGVTQSPTHLIKTRGQQVTLRCSSQSGHNTVSWYQQALGQGPQFIFQYYREEENGRGNFPPRFSGLQFPNYSSELNVNALELDDSALYLCATSLTGASWGYTFGSGTRLTVV.

This clone was detected a few times. The chain uses TRBV9 and TRBJ2-1; D remains ambiguous. With 4 bases removed from V and 2 bases from J, the gap between germline ends came to 10 bases. This CDR3 contains 14 residues. Germline V gene sequence: CDR1 SGDLS, CDR2 YYNGEE. In nucleotides, the CDR3 is TGTGCCAGCAGCAGAGTAGAGACCTACAATGAGCAGTTCTTC. Protein product: CASSRVETYNEQFF.